This record looks at one TCR beta chain sequence and its context. As yet, its antigen is unknown. The data belong to a study of beta chain features in type 1 diabetes. Findings and caveats of the study: Shortening of TCRB CDR3s, moderate but significant, appeared in all four CD4+ subsets of Type 1 diabetes patients.

CD4+ cells of the naive, central memory, regulatory and stem cell-like memory types were sorted via CD45RO/CCR7/CD25/CD127/CD95/CD27. V was clipped by 0 bases and J by 6 bases, with 10 bases between them. Germline V gives CDR1 SGHRS, CDR2 YFSETQ. The CDR3 extends over 14 amino acids. The whole isolated RNA underwent reverse transcription, so sequencing captured expressed TCRB transcripts. Clones were read by immunoSEQ multiplex PCR, and TCRdb kept only the in-frame ones, dropping some. The profile covers 300,000 to 350,000 clones, with approximately 10% appearing a single time and 0.9% to 1.1% taken by the ten largest.

This clonotype was obtained from a man younger than 45 with type 1 diabetes. The specimen sequenced was central memory CD4+ T cells from blood. V is TRBV5-1 and J is TRBJ2-1; no reliable D call. The CDR3 protein is CASSLGDLGNEQFF. In nucleotides, the CDR3 is TGCGCCAGCAGCTTGGGGGATTTGGGCAATGAGCAGTTCTTC. Full variable domain (remainder filled in from reference TRBV5-1 and TRBJ2-1): KAGVTQTPRYLIKTRGQQVTLSCSPISGHRSVSWYQQTPGQGLQFLFEYFSETQRNKGNFPGRFSGRQFSNSRSEMNVSTLELGDSALYLCASSLGDLGNEQFFGPGTRLTVL.